This T cell receptor beta chain was sequenced in a study of shared clonotypes between healthy human individuals. Across the study: The donor pool was made up of two women and three men aged 18 to 49. Whole-study results and caveats: Among donors, clonotype sharing was expected to be affected by sequencing depth. Larger estimated richness was generally seen in naive subsets than in memory subsets. A small donor pool kept down the genetic and exposure-history diversity that was represented.

Clones were sequenced by immunoSEQ multiplex PCR, and TCRdb holds only the in-frame ones, with some missing. The sample has roughly 1,100,000 clones; about 75% are singletons. V shed 6 bases, J shed 5 bases, and the junction held 10 bases outside the gene matches. CDR1 is MNHEY and CDR2 is SVGAGI in the germline V gene. The CDR3 has 15 residues. Turning to this clone: Its target is unknown.

Sequencing input: memory CD4+ T cells sorted from blood. Subset described: CD45RA-negative fraction. The receptor comes from a man aged 18-30 years in good health. The rearrangement links TRBV6-5 to TRBJ2-1, with TRBD2 identical over 7 bases. CDR3 nucleotide sequence: TGTGCCAGCAGCTCCTCGGGGGGAAGGGACAATGAGCAGTTCTTC. This gives the protein CASSSSGGRDNEQFF.